The next 15 T cell receptor beta chains were all read from a single sample in a study of CD8+ T cells in alopecia areata. cDNA serving as the sequencing template came from extracted, reverse transcribed RNA. The assay was immunoSEQ multiplex PCR, and TCRdb's table has in-frame clones only and misses some. The sample gives more than 200,000 clones, 67% of which show up once; approximately 1.2% is in the top ten. The sample in question was CD4+ T cells sorted from blood, obtained at week 0. Source of these receptors: a human donor with alopecia areata.

This chain's CDR3 is CASAGSIYEQYF. The CDR3 nucleotides read TGTGCCTCGGCAGGGTCGATCTACGAGCAGTACTTC. The V call is TRBV30, the J call TRBJ2-7; possible D gene TRBD1, 5 bases. V was cut by 7 bases and J by 3 bases, with 13 bases left in between. The CDR3 is 12 residues long. CDR1 is GTSNPN and CDR2 is SVGIG in the germline V gene (reference sequence).

The chain employs TRBV7-9 and TRBJ1-5; D is unclear. This CDR3 region has 14 residues. Germline V gene sequence: CDR1 SEHNR, CDR2 FQNEAQ (reference sequence). Trimming left V 5 bases short and J 6 bases short, with 14 bases between. CDR3 in DNA: TGTGCCAGCAGCCGCGCCGGACCTAGTCAGCCCCAGCATTTT. Translation gives CASSRAGPSQPQHF.

This sequence joins TRBV29-1 and TRBJ2-1; 7 bases agree with TRBD2. Germline V gene lookup returns CDR1 SQVTM and CDR2 ANQGSEA. The CDR3 consists of 14 residues. In DNA form, the CDR3 reads TGCAGTAGCGGGTCAAACTCGGCCTACAATGAGCAGTTCTTC. As protein: CSSGSNSAYNEQFF.

The chain has TRBV18 and TRBJ2-3; D call uncertain. The germline V gene encodes CDR1 KGHSH and CDR2 LQKENI. The V end lost 2 bases, the J end lost 1 base, and 7 bases lay between the germline ends. There are 14 residues in the CDR3. The CDR3 DNA reads as TGTGCCAGCTCACCATTGGACCGCACAGATACGCAGTATTTT. It codes for CASSPLDRTDTQYF.

This clone was recorded only once. The rearrangement links TRBV29-1 to TRBJ2-5; 10 positions match TRBD2. This CDR3 spans 15 amino acids. Germline-derived CDR1 and CDR2 are SQVTM and ANQGSEA. The junction had 11 bases not matched to a gene; V was cut back by 5 bases and J by 5 bases. CDR3 coding DNA: TGCAGCGTTCCTGAGCGGGGGGGCCGTGATGAGACCCAGTACTTC. Translated: CSVPERGGRDETQYF.

The chain uses TRBV19 and TRBJ2-1, with D tentatively TRBD1 (5 bases). Trimming removed 4 bases at V and 5 bases at J, with 12 bases between. Germline values: CDR1 LNHDA, CDR2 SQIVND (reference sequence). The CDR3 loop spans 14 amino acids. CDR3 residues: CASSTGFGDNEQFF. The CDR3 DNA is TGTGCCAGTAGTACAGGGTTCGGCGACAATGAGCAGTTCTTC.

There are a few counts of this clone. This chain uses TRBV29-1 with TRBJ2-2; no reliable D call. The CDR3 is 14 residues long. The germline V gene encodes CDR1 SQVTM and CDR2 ANQGSEA. Trimming cost V 3 bases and J 0 bases, with 8 bases left between them. The CDR3 spells CSVDLGTNTGELFF. CDR3 nucleotide sequence: TGCAGCGTTGACCTCGGCACGAACACCGGGGAGCTGTTTTTT.

This clone has more than one count but fewer than ten. The chain is built from TRBV6-5 and TRBJ2-1; D not resolved. The V gene lost 2 bases and the J gene lost 3 bases, with 5 bases spanning the gap. The germline V gene encodes CDR1 MNHEY and CDR2 SVGAGI. This CDR3 region has 13 residues. The CDR3 DNA sequence: TGTGCCAGCAGTTACAGCCTCTACAATGAGCAGTTCTTC. Translating it yields CASSYSLYNEQFF.

This clone was found many times. Written as DNA, the CDR3 is TGCGCCAGCAGTCAATCGAGACAGGCCAGCTCCTACGAGCAGTACTTC. It codes for CASSQSRQASSYEQYF. The gene calls are TRBV23-1 and TRBJ2-7; a possible D gene is TRBD1 (6 bases). TRBV23-1 is treated as an ORF (open reading frame) with a function not yet certain. Trimming cost V 0 bases and J 0 bases, with 12 bases left between them. CDR3 size: 16 residues.

The rearrangement uses TRBV9 and TRBJ2-4, with D perhaps TRBD1 (7 bases). V lost 4 bases and J lost 0, with 11 bases in between. Germline V gene sequence: CDR1 SGDLS, CDR2 YYNGEE. This CDR3 is built from 15 residues. CDR3 loop: CASSPGGLAKNIQYF. The CDR3 nucleotides read TGTGCCAGCAGCCCAGGGGGACTAGCCAAAAACATTCAGTACTTC. Supplemented by reference TRBV9 and TRBJ2-4, the full variable domain reads DSGVTQTPKHLITATGQRVTLRCSPRSGDLSVYWYQQSLDQGLQFLIQYYNGEERAKGNILERFSAQQFPDLHSELNLSSLELGDSALYFCASSPGGLAKNIQYFGAGTRLSVL.

The gene calls are TRBV30 and TRBJ2-4; D gene uncertain. V was pared by 5 bases and J by 1 base, with 9 bases between. The CDR3 is 13 amino acids. In germline, CDR1 is GTSNPN, CDR2 SVGIG (reference sequence). CDR3 region: CAWAPLAKNIQYF. The CDR3 DNA is TGTGCCTGGGCTCCTCTCGCCAAAAACATTCAGTACTTC.

The genes are TRBV2 and TRBJ2-5; D possibly corresponds to TRBD1 (5 bases). The ends were cut back, 7 bases at V and 5 bases at J, with 14 bases in the middle. The CDR3 contains 13 residues. From germline, CDR1 is SNHLY and CDR2 FYNNEI. For the CDR3, the DNA is TGTGCCAGCAATCTCAGGGATTCTGAGACCCAGTACTTC. Encoded protein: CASNLRDSETQYF.

The rearrangement joins TRBV15 to TRBJ2-2; no definite D call. The CDR3 totals 12 residues. In germline, CDR1 is LNHNV, CDR2 YYDKDF (reference sequence). V lost 2 bases, J lost 6 bases, and 4 bases lay in between. This CDR3 reads CATSRPPGELFF. The CDR3, as DNA: TGTGCCACCAGCAGACCCCCCGGGGAGCTGTTTTTT.

There are many counts of this clone. The V and J genes are TRBV4-1 and TRBJ2-1; 11 positions match TRBD2. Germline lookup yields CDR1 MGHRA and CDR2 YSYEKL. This CDR3 is 18 amino acids long. V dropped 2 bases and J dropped 1; count of bases not matched to a gene: 7. The CDR3 DNA sequence: TGCGCCAGCAGCCAACCTCCGCGACTAGCGGGGTCCTACAATGAGCAGTTCTTC. Its protein is CASSQPPRLAGSYNEQFF.

This rearrangement joins TRBV2 to TRBJ2-7, with TRBD1 as a possible D gene (5 bases). The V end was cut by 2 bases, the J end by 0 bases, with 8 bases between. The germline CDR1 and CDR2 sequences are SNHLY and FYNNEI. The CDR3 sequence is 14 residues long. CDR3 in amino acids: CASSERTSSYEQYF. The CDR3 bases are TGTGCCAGCAGTGAAAGGACATCCTCCTACGAGCAGTACTTC.